This entry lists 5 T cell receptor beta chains sequenced from one sample in a study of beta chain features in type 1 diabetes. Study results and caveats: Patients with Type 1 diabetes showed moderately but significantly shorter TCRB CDR3s in all four CD4+ subsets.

Expressed TCRB transcripts were sequenced because the isolated RNA had all been reverse transcribed beforehand. Repertoires were generated with immunoSEQ multiplex PCR, while TCRdb's copy carries only in-frame clones and drops some. The sample holds roughly 100,000 clones, 28% seen once. What these receptors recognize is not known. The sequencing sample was made of central memory CD4+ T cells from blood. The source is a woman aged 18 to 35 with type 1 diabetes.

The sample holds a few counts of this clone. The chain couples TRBV5-1 to TRBJ2-7; 13 bases line up with TRBD2. Germline CDR1 and CDR2: SGHRS and YFSETQ. CDR3 length equals 19 residues. V gave up 4 bases and J gave up 5 bases; unmatched junction bases: 18. The CDR3 nucleotides read TGCGCCAGCAGCCTCAATCCGACTAGCGGGAGGCGTAAGGTCGACGAGCAGTACTTC. Encoded protein: CASSLNPTSGRRKVDEQYF.

There are a few counts of this clone. Other DNA sequences within the sample encode an identical CDR3. The chain employs TRBV28 and TRBJ2-5; 9 bases line up with TRBD1. The CDR3 consists of 15 residues. V shed 4 bases and J 2 bases; nucleotides not matched to a gene: 5. Germline V gene sequence: CDR1 MDHEN, CDR2 SYDVKM. The CDR3 DNA reads as TGTGCCAGCAGTTCCCCGACAGGGGGACAAGAGACCCAGTACTTC. This codes for CASSSPTGGQETQYF.

J is TRBJ1-1 and V is TRBV19; 8 bases align to TRBD1. The CDR3 contains 15 residues. Germline V gives CDR1 LNHDA, CDR2 SQIVND (reference sequence). Losses at the gene ends were 2 bases for V and 6 bases for J; bases not matched to a gene: 8. The CDR3 DNA reads TGTGCCAGTAGTATACTCCCAGGGGGCATTTCTGAAGCTTTCTTT. It specifies CASSILPGGISEAFF.

This chain connects TRBV19 to TRBJ2-1, with 7 bases fitting TRBD1. The V and J ends lost 7 bases and 8 bases, in that order; junction bases with no gene match: 8. Germline-derived CDR1 and CDR2 are LNHDA and SQIVND (reference sequence). This CDR3 is 13 amino acids long. Here the CDR3 DNA reads TGTGCCAGTACCAGACAGGGTGGGGATGAGCAGTTCTTC. Translation: CASTRQGGDEQFF. Drawing the rest from reference TRBV19 and TRBJ2-1, the complete variable domain is DGGITQSPKYLFRKEGQNVTLSCEQNLNHDAMYWYRQDPGQGLRLIYYSQIVNDFQKGDIAEGYSVSREKKESFPLTVTSAQKNPTAFYLCASTRQGGDEQFFGPGTRLTVL.

The sample holds a few counts of this clone. The V and J genes are TRBV5-1 and TRBJ2-7, with 9 bases fitting TRBD1. CDR1 is SGHRS, CDR2 YFSETQ, per germline. Trimming took 4 bases from V and 3 from J; bases not matched to a gene: 11. The length of the CDR3 is 16 residues. The CDR3 DNA follows: TGCGCCAGCAGCCCCAAGACCGGGACAGGGAACTACGAGCAGTACTTC. Protein sequence: CASSPKTGTGNYEQYF.